This TCR beta chain stems from a study of blood T cell repertoires in COVID-19. Study background: COVID-19 samples, acute and convalescent, were from the United States, Italy and Spain. Nucleic acid was either cDNA or gDNA, and it came from T cells, B-cell-depleted T cells, or PBMCs.

As processed by the authors: Amplifying reference gene primers gave estimates of nucleated cell counts. The table came from immunoSEQ multiplex PCR; TCRdb's copy has only in-frame clones and leaves some out. The V and J calls and clone size were taken over from that table, and D and trimming were inferred from the DNA. Of about 75,000 clones in the sample, about 79% were seen once. Germline V gene lookup returns CDR1 SGHTA and CDR2 FQGNSA. The CDR3 has 14 amino acids. Trimming took 5 bases from V and 7 from J; bases not matched to a gene: 6. The chain links TRBV7-2 to TRBJ2-5; TRBD2 aligns across 11 bases. The TCR comes from a woman aged 45-65 years with acute or convalescent COVID-19. Sequenced: peripheral blood. The CDR3 protein is CASSGTGTSGTQYF. In DNA form, the CDR3 reads TGTGCCAGCAGCGGTACCGGGACTAGCGGGACCCAGTACTTC.